This TCR beta chain was observed in a study of cytomegalovirus exposure and HLA in healthy donors. Profiling relied on immunoSEQ multiplex PCR, and the TCRdb table lists in-frame clones only, not all of them. The repertoire holds about 95,000 clones, roughly 85% seen once, with about 20% in the top ten. Germline-derived CDR1 and CDR2 are MNHEY and SVGAGI. V shed 4 bases, J shed 4 bases, and the junction held 3 bases outside the gene matches. The CDR3 covers 14 residues. This receptor was obtained from a man in his late teens or twenties in good health and CMV-seropositive. Sequencing was carried out using PBMCs. This sequence joins TRBV6-5 and TRBJ1-3; 8 bases are a match to TRBD1. As DNA, the CDR3 is TGTGCCAGCAGTTTAACAGGGGGGGGAAACACCATATATTTT. This sequence encodes CASSLTGGGNTIYF.